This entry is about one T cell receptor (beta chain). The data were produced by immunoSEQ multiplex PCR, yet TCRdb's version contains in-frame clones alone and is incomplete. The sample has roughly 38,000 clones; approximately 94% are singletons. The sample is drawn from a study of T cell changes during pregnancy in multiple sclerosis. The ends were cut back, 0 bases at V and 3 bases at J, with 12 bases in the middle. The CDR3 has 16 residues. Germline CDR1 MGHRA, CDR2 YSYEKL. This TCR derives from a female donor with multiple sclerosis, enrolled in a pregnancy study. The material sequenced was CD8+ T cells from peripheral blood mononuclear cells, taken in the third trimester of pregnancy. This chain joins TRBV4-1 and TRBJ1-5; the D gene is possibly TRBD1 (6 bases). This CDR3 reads CASSQETGQINQPQHF. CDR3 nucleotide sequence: TGCGCCAGCAGCCAAGAGACTGGACAGATCAATCAGCCCCAGCATTTT.